The rows below give T cell receptor beta chains drawn from one sample of a study of blood T cell repertoires in COVID-19. The method was immunoSEQ multiplex PCR; TCRdb's version includes in-frame clones alone and lacks a portion of them. The table includes 310,000 or so clones, 89% detected once. The sample was peripheral blood. The source is a man younger than 30 who had recovered from COVID-19. Both conserved end residues are part of each CDR3. Each record gives: CDR3 DNA, CDR3 protein, clone size, V gene, D gene, J gene. The D gene is left open where the match is weak. Clone size, where shown, is once, few, many, or a class for clones that have expanded.

TGTGCCAGCAGCCCCCAGGGGCGGGAGTCTAATGAGCAGTTCTTC	CASSPQGRESNEQFF	-	TRBV7-3	-	TRBJ2-1
TGTGCCAGCAGCCCTACTAGCGCCTCCTACGAGCAGTACTTC	CASSPTSASYEQYF	-	TRBV7-9	TRBD2	TRBJ2-7
TGTGCCAGCAGCTTAGATCGATCGTCGGGGGTGGGCTCCTACGAGCAGTACTTC	CASSLDRSSGVGSYEQYF	-	TRBV11-2	-	TRBJ2-7
TGTGCCAGCTCACCGGAGGGGTTGAGCGGCTACACCTTC	CASSPEGLSGYTF	-	TRBV18	-	TRBJ1-2
TGTGCCAGTAGCCCGACAGGGTCGGGCACCGGGGAGCTGTTTTTT	CASSPTGSGTGELFF	-	TRBV19	TRBD1	TRBJ2-2
TGTGCCAGCAGTGAATTTCTGGGAGGAACGGAGACCCAGTACTTC	CASSEFLGGTETQYF	-	TRBV25-1	-	TRBJ2-5
TGTGCCAGCAGCTTAGTAGGGCGGGAGAGGGGCACAGATACGCAGTATTTT	CASSLVGRERGTDTQYF	-	TRBV11-2	TRBD2	TRBJ2-3
TGTGCCATCAGTGAAGGGACAAGCAACGAGCAGTACTTC	CAISEGTSNEQYF	-	TRBV10-3	-	TRBJ2-7
TGTGCCAGCTCACCTCTTAGCGGGGGGGCCGGAGATACGCAGTATTTT	CASSPLSGGAGDTQYF	-	TRBV18	TRBD2	TRBJ2-3
TGTGCCAGCAGTTCGGACACCTTGAACACTGAAGCTTTCTTT	CASSSDTLNTEAFF	-	TRBV27	-	TRBJ1-1
TGTGCCAGCAGCTTGCGGGGGGGCGTGGAGACCCAGTACTTC	CASSLRGGVETQYF	-	TRBV5-6	TRBD2	TRBJ2-5
TGTGCCAGCAGATCCGGACAGATTAATGAAAAACTGTTTTTT	CASRSGQINEKLFF	-	TRBV6-5	-	TRBJ1-4
TGTGCCAGCAGCTCACTGGTCGACGAGCAGTACTTC	CASSSLVDEQYF	-	TRBV11-2	-	TRBJ2-7
TGTGCCAGCAGCGTAGACGCTTTTGGGCCCGGGGAGCTGTTTTTT	CASSVDAFGPGELFF	-	TRBV9	-	TRBJ2-2
TGCGCCAGCAGCTTTAGACAGGGTTGGGACAATGAGCAGTTCTTC	CASSFRQGWDNEQFF	-	TRBV5-1	TRBD1	TRBJ2-1
TGTGCCAGCAGAGCACAAGGGGACTACGAGCAGTACTTC	CASRAQGDYEQYF	-	TRBV6-5	-	TRBJ2-7
TGTGCCAGCAGCTTAGCGGCACCTAACTATGGCTACACCTTC	CASSLAAPNYGYTF	once	TRBV7-9	-	TRBJ1-2
TGTGCCAGCAGCACCCTAACTAGCGGGAGAAATGAGCAGTTCTTC	CASSTLTSGRNEQFF	-	TRBV7-3	TRBD2	TRBJ2-1
TGTGCCAGCAGTTTAGCGAGAGGGAACACTGAAGCTTTCTTT	CASSLARGNTEAFF	-	TRBV27	-	TRBJ1-1
TGTGCAAGTCGCTTAGGCGGGAGGTGGTATCACAATGAGCAGTTCTTC	CASRLGGRWYHNEQFF	large	TRBV12-2	-	TRBJ2-1
TGCAGCGTTGTAGGGACTAGCGGGAGGGCCGAAGAGACCCAGTACTTC	CSVVGTSGRAEETQYF	-	TRBV29-1	TRBD2	TRBJ2-5
TGTGCCAGCAGCCCACAGGGTACAGGGGCCAACGTCCTGACTTTC	CASSPQGTGANVLTF	once	TRBV7-9	-	TRBJ2-6
TGTGCCAGCTCACTCCTTATCTTCAATGAGCAGTTCTTC	CASSLLIFNEQFF	-	TRBV18	-	TRBJ2-1
TGTGCCAGCAGTTTATCTGGGACAGGGAAAGGGTCCTACAATGAGCAGTTCTTC	CASSLSGTGKGSYNEQFF	-	TRBV27	TRBD1	TRBJ2-1
TGTGCCAGCAGCCAAGAGGGCTCTGGCCCCTACGAGCAGTACTTC	CASSQEGSGPYEQYF	-	TRBV4-2	-	TRBJ2-7
TGTGCCAGCAGTGAAATGGGGGAGGGGACTGTAACTGAAGCTTTCTTT	CASSEMGEGTVTEAFF	-	TRBV6-1	-	TRBJ1-1
TGTGCCAGCAGCTTTGGGGGGGTTCAAGAGACCCAGTACTTC	CASSFGGVQETQYF	-	TRBV11-2	TRBD2	TRBJ2-5
TGTGCCAGCAGTTTACTGGGGACAGGGAACGAGCAGTACTTC	CASSLLGTGNEQYF	-	TRBV27	TRBD1	TRBJ2-7
TGTGCCAGCAGAAAAACCGGGACAGCGGGCGAGCAGTACTTC	CASRKTGTAGEQYF	-	TRBV6-5	-	TRBJ2-7
TGTGCCAGCAGCCCGGGGGGATTAGGGATGAACACTGAAGCTTTCTTT	CASSPGGLGMNTEAFF	-	TRBV9	-	TRBJ1-1
TGTGCCAGCAGCTTGGCGGTAAATGAGCAGTTCTTC	CASSLAVNEQFF	once	TRBV5-8	-	TRBJ2-1
TGCGCCAGCAGCCAGGGGAATCGAGAGACCCAGTACTTC	CASSQGNRETQYF	once	TRBV5-1	-	TRBJ2-5
TGTGCCAGCAGTGAATACCCAGGGGGAGGCTACGAGCAGTACTTC	CASSEYPGGGYEQYF	-	TRBV25-1	-	TRBJ2-7
TGCAGCGTTGAAATCAGGGTCGCCGGGGAGCTGTTTTTT	CSVEIRVAGELFF	-	TRBV29-1	-	TRBJ2-2
TGTGCCATCAGTGGAGCGATCTACAATGAGCAGTTCTTC	CAISGAIYNEQFF	-	TRBV10-3	-	TRBJ2-1
TGTGCCAGCAGCGTCGACAGGGAAAAGTACAATGAGCAGTTCTTC	CASSVDREKYNEQFF	-	TRBV9	TRBD1	TRBJ2-1
TGTGCCAGCAGCGTAGGAGGACAGGGATTGGGCTATGGCTACACCTTC	CASSVGGQGLGYGYTF	once	TRBV9	TRBD1	TRBJ1-2
TGTGCCAGCAGCTTGGGGGGACAGGGGGTAAACTATGGCTACACCTTC	CASSLGGQGVNYGYTF	-	TRBV5-4	TRBD1	TRBJ1-2
TGTGCCAGCAGTGGCGGACAGGGCTACGAGCAGTACTTC	CASSGGQGYEQYF	-	TRBV12-3/TRBV12-4	TRBD1	TRBJ2-7
TGCGCCAGCAGCCAGGTAGCGACAGAGACCCAGTACTTC	CASSQVATETQYF	-	TRBV4-1	-	TRBJ2-5
TGTGCCAGCAGCCCTAGCGGCTACGAGCAGTACTTC	CASSPSGYEQYF	-	TRBV12-3/TRBV12-4	TRBD2	TRBJ2-7
TGTGCCTGGAAGGGACAGGGTGGGATCTACGAGCAGTACTTC	CAWKGQGGIYEQYF	-	TRBV30	TRBD1	TRBJ2-7
TGTGCCAGCTCACGGGGAGGGGGGATCACTGAAGCTTTCTTT	CASSRGGGITEAFF	-	TRBV18	-	TRBJ1-1
TGTGCCAGTAGGGACGTGGTTAGGACTTTGGACTATGGCTACACCTTC	CASRDVVRTLDYGYTF	-	TRBV19	-	TRBJ1-2
TGTGCCAGCAGCTTCGACAGGGAAAAAGCTTTCTTT	CASSFDREKAFF	-	TRBV5-4	TRBD1	TRBJ1-1
TGTGCCAGCAGTTACTTCGGGGGTGACCAGCCCCAGCATTTT	CASSYFGGDQPQHF	-	TRBV6-6	-	TRBJ1-5
TGTGCCAGTATGGGACAGGGGCGGGCTGAAGCTTTCTTT	CASMGQGRAEAFF	-	TRBV19	TRBD1	TRBJ1-1
TGTGCCAGCAGCTTACCGGACAATGAGCAGTTCTTC	CASSLPDNEQFF	-	TRBV9	-	TRBJ2-1